This T cell receptor beta chain was sequenced in a study of immune evolution from preneoplasia to lung adenocarcinoma. Only in-frame clones appear in the TCRdb table, and some are missing; sequencing was by immunoSEQ multiplex PCR. This table has approximately 8,000 clones, about 84% appearing once. Trimming took 3 bases from V and 8 from J; bases not matched to a gene: 4. The CDR3 is 13 amino acids. Germline CDR1 KGHSH, CDR2 LQKENI. Findings of the study overall: Top clone frequencies peaked in normal lung, apparently declining through invasive adenocarcinoma.

Each case's diagnosis was confirmed by two pathologists on H&E. For this clone: Its specificity is not known.

The specimen was FFPE adjacent normal lung tissue. This chain uses TRBV18 with TRBJ1-5; TRBD1 aligns across 7 bases. The TCR sequence derives from a person aged 70 to 85 with lung adenocarcinoma. CDR3 residues: CASSPTGQEPQHF. CDR3 nucleotides: TGTGCCAGCTCACCGACAGGGCAAGAGCCCCAGCATTTT.